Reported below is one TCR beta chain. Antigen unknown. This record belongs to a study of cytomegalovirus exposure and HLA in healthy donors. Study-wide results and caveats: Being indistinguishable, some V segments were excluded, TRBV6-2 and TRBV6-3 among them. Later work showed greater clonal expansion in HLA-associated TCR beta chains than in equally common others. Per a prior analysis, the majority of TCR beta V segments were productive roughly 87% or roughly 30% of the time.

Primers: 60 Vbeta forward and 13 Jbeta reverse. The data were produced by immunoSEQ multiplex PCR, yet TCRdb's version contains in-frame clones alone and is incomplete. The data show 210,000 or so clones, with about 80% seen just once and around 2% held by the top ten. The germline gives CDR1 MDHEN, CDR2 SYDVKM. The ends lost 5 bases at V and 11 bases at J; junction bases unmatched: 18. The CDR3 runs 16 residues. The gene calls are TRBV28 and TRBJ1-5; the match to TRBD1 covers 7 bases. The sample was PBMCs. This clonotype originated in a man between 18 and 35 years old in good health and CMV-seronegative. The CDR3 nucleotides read TGTGCCAGCAGTCCCCCCACGAGACAGGGTTACGAGTCCCAGCATTTT. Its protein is CASSPPTRQGYESQHF.